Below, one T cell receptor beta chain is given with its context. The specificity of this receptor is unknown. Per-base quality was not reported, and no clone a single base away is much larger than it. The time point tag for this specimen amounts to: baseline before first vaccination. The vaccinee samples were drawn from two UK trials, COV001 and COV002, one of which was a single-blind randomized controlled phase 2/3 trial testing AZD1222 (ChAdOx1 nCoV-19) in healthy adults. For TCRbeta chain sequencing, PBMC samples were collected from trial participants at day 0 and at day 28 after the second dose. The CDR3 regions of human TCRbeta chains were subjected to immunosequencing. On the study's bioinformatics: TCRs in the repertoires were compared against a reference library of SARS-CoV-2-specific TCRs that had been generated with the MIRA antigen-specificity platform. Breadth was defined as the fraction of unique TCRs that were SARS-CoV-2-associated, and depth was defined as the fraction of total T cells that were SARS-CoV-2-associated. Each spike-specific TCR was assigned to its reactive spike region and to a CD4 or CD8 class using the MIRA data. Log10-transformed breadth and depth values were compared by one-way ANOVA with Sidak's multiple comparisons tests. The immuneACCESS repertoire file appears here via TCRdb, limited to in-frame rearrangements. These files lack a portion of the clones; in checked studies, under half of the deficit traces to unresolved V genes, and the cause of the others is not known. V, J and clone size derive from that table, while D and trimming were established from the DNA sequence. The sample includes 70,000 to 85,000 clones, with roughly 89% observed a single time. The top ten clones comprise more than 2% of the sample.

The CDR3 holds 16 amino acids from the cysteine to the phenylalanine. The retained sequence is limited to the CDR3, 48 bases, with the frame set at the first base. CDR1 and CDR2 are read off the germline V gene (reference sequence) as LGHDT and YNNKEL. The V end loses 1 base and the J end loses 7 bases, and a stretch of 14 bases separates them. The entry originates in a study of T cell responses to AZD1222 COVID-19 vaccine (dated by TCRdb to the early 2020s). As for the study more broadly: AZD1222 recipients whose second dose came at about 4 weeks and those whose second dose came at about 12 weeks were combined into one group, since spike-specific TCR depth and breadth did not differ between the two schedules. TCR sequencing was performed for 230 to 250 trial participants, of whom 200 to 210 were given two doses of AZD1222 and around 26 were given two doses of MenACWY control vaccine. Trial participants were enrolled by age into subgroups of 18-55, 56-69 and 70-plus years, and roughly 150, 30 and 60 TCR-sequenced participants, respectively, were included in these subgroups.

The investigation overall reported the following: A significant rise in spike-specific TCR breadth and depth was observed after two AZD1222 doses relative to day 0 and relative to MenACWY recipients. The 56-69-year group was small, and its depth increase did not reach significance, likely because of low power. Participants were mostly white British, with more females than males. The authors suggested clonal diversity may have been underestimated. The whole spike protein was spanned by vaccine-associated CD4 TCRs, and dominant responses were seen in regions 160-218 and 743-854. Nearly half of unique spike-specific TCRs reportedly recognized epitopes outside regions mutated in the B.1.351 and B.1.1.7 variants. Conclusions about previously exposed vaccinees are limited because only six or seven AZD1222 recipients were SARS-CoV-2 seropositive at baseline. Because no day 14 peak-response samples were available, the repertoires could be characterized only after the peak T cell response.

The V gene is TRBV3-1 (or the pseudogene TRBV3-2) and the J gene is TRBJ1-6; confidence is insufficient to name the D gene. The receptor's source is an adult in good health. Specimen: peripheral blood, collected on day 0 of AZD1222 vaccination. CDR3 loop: CASSQAAEGGNSPLHF. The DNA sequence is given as TGTGCCAGCAGCCAAGCCGCCGAGGGTGGGAATTCACCCCTCCACTTT.